One and the same sample provided the 9 T cell receptor beta chains below, sequenced in a study of blood T cell repertoires in COVID-19. Generated by immunoSEQ multiplex PCR, the TCRdb table keeps only in-frame clones and is missing some. The sample contains 250,000 or so clones, about 91% of which appear only once. Sequenced sample: PBMCs or T cells enriched from blood (not recorded which). All receptors derive from a middle-aged man who had been exposed to COVID-19.

This clone was picked up a small number of times. The V gene is TRBV4-1, the J gene TRBJ2-1, with D possibly matching TRBD1 (6 bases). Germline V gene lookup returns CDR1 MGHRA and CDR2 YSYEKL. Between the trimmed V and J ends, which lost 4 bases and 4 bases, there was a span of 8 bases. This CDR3 spans 13 amino acids. The DNA of the CDR3 is TGCGCCAGCAGCCCTAGGGGGTACAATGAGCAGTTCTTC. Translation: CASSPRGYNEQFF.

The chain recombines TRBV6-5 with TRBJ2-7; D is possibly TRBD1 (6 bases). Trimming stripped 2 bases from V and 2 bases from J, with 16 bases between. The CDR3 extends over 16 amino acids. Germline V gene lookup returns CDR1 MNHEY and CDR2 SVGAGI. This chain's CDR3 is CASSYAGVGRPYEQYF. DNA for the CDR3: TGTGCCAGCAGTTACGCAGGGGTAGGTCGCCCCTACGAGCAGTACTTC.

The V gene is TRBV29-1, the J gene TRBJ1-1; a possible D gene is TRBD1 (5 bases). Germline values: CDR1 SQVTM, CDR2 ANQGSEA. This CDR3 is built from 14 residues. V shed 1 base and J shed 0 bases, with 9 bases lying between them. The CDR3 reads CSVEGHRMNTEAFF. Here the CDR3 DNA reads TGCAGCGTTGAAGGCCACAGGATGAACACTGAAGCTTTCTTT.

This clone appeared a few times. CDR3 nucleotides: TGTGCCAGCAGTGAAGTCCATGCGGCAGGGGTTGGCTACACCTTC. As protein: CASSEVHAAGVGYTF. The chain carries TRBV6-1 and TRBJ1-2; D possibly corresponds to TRBD1 (6 bases). Trimming shortened V by 1 base and J by 7 bases, and 16 bases separated the two germline ends. CDR1 MNHNS and CDR2 SASEGT come from the germline V gene. The CDR3 loop spans 15 amino acids.

The genes are TRBV7-8 and TRBJ2-1; the D gene is possibly TRBD2 (5 bases). CDR1 SGHVS and CDR2 FQNEAQ come from the germline V gene. This CDR3 comprises 13 residues. The V gene lost 5 bases and the J gene lost 6 bases, with 11 bases spanning the gap. The CDR3 coding sequence is TGTGCCAGCAGCATAACTAGAAGCAATGAGCAGTTCTTC. This codes for CASSITRSNEQFF.

The rearrangement links TRBV12-3 or TRBV12-4 to TRBJ2-5, with D maybe TRBD1 (5 bases). V dropped 6 bases and J dropped 2 bases, with 10 bases sitting between them. The CDR3 extends over 13 amino acids. CDR3 coding DNA: TGTGCCAGCAGCGTGGGGCCTCAAGAGACCCAGTACTTC. It is translated as CASSVGPQETQYF.

Only a few counts were recorded for this clone. The V gene is TRBV5-1, the J gene TRBJ2-3; a possible D gene is TRBD2 (5 bases). Germline lookup yields CDR1 SGHRS and CDR2 YFSETQ. Trimming shortened V by 0 bases and J by 4 bases, and 12 bases separated the two germline ends. The CDR3 spans 15 residues. This CDR3 reads CASSLAASYADTQYF. In DNA, the CDR3 is TGCGCCAGCAGCTTGGCGGCTAGCTATGCAGATACGCAGTATTTT.

This chain connects TRBV27 to TRBJ1-6, with 7 bases identical to TRBD1. V shed 10 bases, J shed 9 bases, and the junction held 9 bases outside the gene matches. Germline V gives CDR1 MNHEY, CDR2 SMNVEV (reference sequence). This CDR3 has 13 residues. CDR3 in amino acids: CATSDRVFSPLHF. The CDR3 DNA reads TGTGCCACCTCCGACAGGGTCTTTTCACCCCTCCACTTT.

The chain recombines TRBV18 with TRBJ2-7; no clear D. V lost 0 bases and J 0 bases, leaving 9 bases between the germline ends. Per germline, CDR1 KGHSH and CDR2 LQKENI. The CDR3 length is 15 residues. The CDR3 region is CASSPPSLNSYEQYF. As DNA, the CDR3 is TGTGCCAGCTCACCACCGTCACTTAACTCCTACGAGCAGTACTTC.